The clone carrying this TCR beta chain was observed a handful of times. Its matching antigen is unknown. The ends lost 0 bases at V and 6 bases at J; junction bases unmatched: 10. The CDR3 totals 17 residues. Germline V CDR1 and CDR2: SGHDT, YYEEEE. RNA transcripts provided the source from which TCR beta CDR3 regions were amplified. An initial round of RT-PCR targeting the TCR CDR3 relied on the HTBI primer set. TCRdb re-called the multiplex PCR reads through MiXCR, storing one row per CDR3 protein. Of under 65,000 distinct CDR3 sequences detected, 53% appear once; the ten largest clones hold approximately 3.6%. This entry comes from a study of T cells in Graves' hyperthyroidism and ophthalmopathy. Study outcomes and limitations: Within blood appeared most thyroid clonotypes that had expanded above 0.001. Model-based prediction identified ophthalmopathy a median 6.5 months prior to its onset.

Clinical Activity Scores of at least 3, NOSPECS grades of at least 4 and durations under 3 months characterized ophthalmopathy patients. This chain links TRBV5-6 with TRBJ2-7, with TRBD2 identical over 12 bases. The sequencing sample was made of blood. The sequence derives from a woman in her sixties or seventies with Graves' ophthalmopathy. The CDR3 DNA follows: TGTGCCAGCAGCTTGGCCGCTAGCGGGAGGGCCCGCGGCGAGCAGTACTTC. Residues: CASSLAASGRARGEQYF.